The rows below give T cell receptor beta chains drawn from one sample of a study of cytomegalovirus exposure and HLA in healthy donors. Sequencing was performed with immunoSEQ multiplex PCR; in TCRdb, only in-frame clones are kept and a portion is missing. There are some 70,000 clones in the sample, with around 7% held by the top ten. Material for sequencing was PBMCs. The receptor set was obtained from a female donor in good health and CMV-seropositive. The CDR3 runs from the conserved cysteine through the conserved F or W. D genes are given only for firm matches.

J gene,D gene,V gene,CDR3 DNA,CDR3 protein
TRBJ2-3,TRBD2,TRBV5-1,TGCGCCAGCAGCTTGGGGCTAGCGGGGGCTCCCACAGATACGCAGTATTTT,CASSLGLAGAPTDTQYF
TRBJ2-7,TRBD1,TRBV6-1,TGTGCCAGCTCCCGGGACAGAGGGTACGAGCAGTACTTC,CASSRDRGYEQYF
TRBJ1-4,TRBD1,TRBV7-2,TGTGCCAGCAGCTCGACAGGGGGCAGGTCGGCTAATGAAAAACTGTTTTTT,CASSSTGGRSANEKLFF
TRBJ1-2,.,TRBV27,TGTGCCAGCAGTTTCCAGGCCGATTATTATGGCTACACCTTC,CASSFQADYYGYTF
TRBJ1-4,.,TRBV5-4,TGTGCCAGCAGCCTGCCCGGGGATGCTAATGAAAAACTGTTTTTT,CASSLPGDANEKLFF
TRBJ1-6,.,TRBV4-1,TGCGCCAGCAGCCAAACGGAGAGCTCCTATAATTCACCCCTCCACTTT,CASSQTESSYNSPLHF
TRBJ2-5,TRBD1,TRBV5-4,TGTGCCAGCAGCTGGGATATAAGGACAGGGTGGCAAGAGACCCAGTACTTC,CASSWDIRTGWQETQYF
TRBJ2-7,.,TRBV6-5,TGTGCCAGCAGTTACTCGAGACAACTCTACGAGCAGTACTTC,CASSYSRQLYEQYF
TRBJ1-2,.,TRBV13,TGTGCCAGCAGCTTCGTCTATGGCTACACCTTC,CASSFVYGYTF
TRBJ2-7,TRBD2,TRBV15,TGTGCCACCAGCAGGACTAGCGGGTACGAGCAGTACTTC,CATSRTSGYEQYF
TRBJ1-1,.,TRBV11-2,TGTGCCAGCAGCTTAGGGGCCGAGACAGCGGCTTTCTTT,CASSLGAETAAFF
TRBJ1-6,TRBD1,TRBV2,TGTGCCAGCAGCACCGGACAGGGGAATTCACCCCTCCACTTT,CASSTGQGNSPLHF
TRBJ2-7,.,TRBV15,TGTGCCACCAGACTCTCCTACGAGCAGTACTTC,CATRLSYEQYF
TRBJ2-6,.,TRBV2,TGTGCCAGCACTCATCCCTCGAGGGGGGCCAACGTCCTGACTTTC,CASTHPSRGANVLTF
TRBJ2-5,TRBD1,TRBV11-2,TGTGCCAGCAGCTTAGGGGACAGGCCCCAAGAGACCCAGTACTTC,CASSLGDRPQETQYF
TRBJ1-2,.,TRBV28,TGTGCCAGCACCCTATCCGGGGAGGGTGGCTACACCTTC,CASTLSGEGGYTF
TRBJ1-2,TRBD1,TRBV19,TGTGCCACGACGTCGGGACAGGGTTATAACTATGGCTACACCTTC,CATTSGQGYNYGYTF
TRBJ1-5,TRBD1,TRBV10-2,TGCGCCACACGGGGGGGACAGGGGCCAGGGAGCAATCAGCCCCAGCATTTT,CATRGGQGPGSNQPQHF
TRBJ2-1,TRBD2,TRBV7-9,TGTGCCAGCAGGGGAGGGGTGGGCAATGAGCAGTTCTTC,CASRGGVGNEQFF
TRBJ2-3,TRBD2,TRBV9,TGTGCCAGCAGCGCCCGTAGTGCTAGCGGGAGGACTAGCACAGATACGCAGTATTTT,CASSARSASGRTSTDTQYF
TRBJ2-7,.,TRBV7-9,TGTGCCAGCAGCTTCGGGACAAACGAGCAGTACTTC,CASSFGTNEQYF
TRBJ2-1,TRBD2,TRBV6-1,TGTGCCAGCAGTGAAGCTGGGGGACTAGCGGGCGACAATGAGCAGTTCTTC,CASSEAGGLAGDNEQFF
TRBJ2-7,.,TRBV19,TGTGCCAGTAGTACCCAGCGCTCCGAGCAGTACTTC,CASSTQRSEQYF
TRBJ2-5,.,TRBV14,TGTGCCAGCAGCCGGACAGTGGGGATGCAAGAGACCCAGTACTTC,CASSRTVGMQETQYF
TRBJ1-1,.,TRBV6-4,TGTGCCTCCCGACAGACTCCTGCCAGTGAAGCTTTCTTT,CASRQTPASEAFF
TRBJ2-1,TRBD2,TRBV9,TGTGCCAGCAGCCCTACGACTAGCGGGAGGAACAATGAGCAGTTCTTC,CASSPTTSGRNNEQFF
TRBJ2-5,TRBD2,TRBV19,TGTGCCAGTAGTACCGACAGGACTAGCGGGTATACGTACTTC,CASSTDRTSGYTYF
TRBJ1-3,.,TRBV2,TGTGCCAGCAGGCTGACAGGACTCTTCTCTGGAAACACCATATATTTT,CASRLTGLFSGNTIYF
TRBJ2-1,.,TRBV28,TGTGCCAGCCGAAAAGGGGGGGGCCGGATGGATGAGCAGTTCTTC,CASRKGGGRMDEQFF
TRBJ1-3,TRBD1,TRBV15,TGTGCCACCAGCAGATACGGGACAGCCGGGCCTGGAAACACCATATATTTT,CATSRYGTAGPGNTIYF
TRBJ1-1,.,TRBV6-6,TGTGCCAGCAGTTTATCCTCAAGTTCTAAAGCTTTCTTT,CASSLSSSSKAFF
TRBJ1-1,.,TRBV9,TGTGCCAGCAGCGTACAGGGGAGCACTGAAGCTTTCTTT,CASSVQGSTEAFF
TRBJ2-1,.,TRBV4-1,TGCGCCAGCAGCCAAGGGACTTTCAATGAGCAGTTCTTC,CASSQGTFNEQFF
TRBJ1-4,.,TRBV7-2,TGTGCCAGCAGCTTAAATGCGGGACGGCGGGATGAAAAACTGTTTTTT,CASSLNAGRRDEKLFF
TRBJ2-1,.,TRBV28,TGTGCCAGCAGCAAAAGCGGAACCTACAATGAGCAGTTCTTC,CASSKSGTYNEQFF
TRBJ2-7,.,TRBV19,TGTGCCAGTAGAGATAGGGGAGGTTACGAGCAGTACTTC,CASRDRGGYEQYF
TRBJ2-7,TRBD1,TRBV6-6,TGTGCCAGCAGTTACTTGACAGGGGTGGGCGAGCAGTACTTC,CASSYLTGVGEQYF
TRBJ2-3,.,TRBV4-3,TGCGCCAGCAGCCAAGATATAAATACAGATACGCAGTATTTT,CASSQDINTDTQYF
TRBJ2-1,.,TRBV18,TGTGCCAGCTCACCACAGAAGACAGGAAACTACAATGAGCAGTTCTTC,CASSPQKTGNYNEQFF
TRBJ1-2,TRBD1,TRBV19,TGTGCCAGTAGTATCCTTCGCGACAGGGGGCCCTATGGCTACACCTTC,CASSILRDRGPYGYTF
TRBJ2-2,TRBD2,TRBV19,TGTGCTAGTAGGGATAGCGGGGGGGCGAACACCGGGGAGCTGTTTTTT,CASRDSGGANTGELFF
TRBJ2-6,.,TRBV9,TGTGCCAGCGGCTCCGGGTCTGGGGCCAACGTCCTGACTTTC,CASGSGSGANVLTF
TRBJ1-2,.,TRBV29-1,TGCAGCGTTGTAACAGATAACTATGGCTACACCTTC,CSVVTDNYGYTF
TRBJ1-4,TRBD1,TRBV7-8,TGTGCCAGCAGCTTGCAAACAGGGGTAACTAATGAAAAACTGTTTTTT,CASSLQTGVTNEKLFF
TRBJ2-5,TRBD1,TRBV11-1,TGTGCCAGCAGCTTCCGACAGGGGAATCGAGAGACCCAGTACTTC,CASSFRQGNRETQYF
TRBJ1-4,.,TRBV5-6,TGTGCCAGCAGCTCCCTTTGGGGGGGGTCTAATGAAAAACTGTTTTTT,CASSSLWGGSNEKLFF
TRBJ2-5,TRBD2,TRBV28,TGTGCCAGCAGTTCTCCCGGGACTAGCGGGTCCCAGTACTTC,CASSSPGTSGSQYF
TRBJ2-3,TRBD1,TRBV5-1,TGCGCCAGCAGCCCGGGACAGGGGAGACTTACAGATACGCAGTATTTT,CASSPGQGRLTDTQYF
TRBJ1-2,TRBD1,TRBV6-1,TGTGCCAGCAGTGCAACAGGGGGCGCCTCCTATGGCTACACCTTC,CASSATGGASYGYTF
TRBJ1-1,.,TRBV19,TGTGCCAGTAGTATAAACAGGGAAACTGAAGCTTTCTTT,CASSINRETEAFF
TRBJ1-1,.,TRBV13,TGTGCCAGCAGCCCTAGAGGATTCGGAGGGATGAACACTGAAGCTTTCTTT,CASSPRGFGGMNTEAFF
TRBJ2-7,.,TRBV27,TGTGCCAGCAGTTCCATCGTTGGCACGCACTACGAGCAGTACTTC,CASSSIVGTHYEQYF
TRBJ1-6,TRBD1,TRBV7-9,TGTGCCAGCAGCTCGGACGGGACAGCCTATAATTCACCCCTCCACTTT,CASSSDGTAYNSPLHF
TRBJ2-7,TRBD1,TRBV9,TGTGCCAGCAGCGCCGGACAGGGTCCCTACGAGCAGTACTTC,CASSAGQGPYEQYF
TRBJ1-4,.,TRBV15,TGTGCCACCGGCAGAGGCGGATCTAGTGAAAAACTGTTTTTT,CATGRGGSSEKLFF
TRBJ1-6,.,TRBV4-3,TGCGCCAGCAGCCAAGACGGGGTTGAAGCTTCACCCCTCCACTTT,CASSQDGVEASPLHF
TRBJ2-1,.,TRBV27,TGTGCCAGCAGTTTGCCGTACAGCAATGAGCAGTTCTTC,CASSLPYSNEQFF